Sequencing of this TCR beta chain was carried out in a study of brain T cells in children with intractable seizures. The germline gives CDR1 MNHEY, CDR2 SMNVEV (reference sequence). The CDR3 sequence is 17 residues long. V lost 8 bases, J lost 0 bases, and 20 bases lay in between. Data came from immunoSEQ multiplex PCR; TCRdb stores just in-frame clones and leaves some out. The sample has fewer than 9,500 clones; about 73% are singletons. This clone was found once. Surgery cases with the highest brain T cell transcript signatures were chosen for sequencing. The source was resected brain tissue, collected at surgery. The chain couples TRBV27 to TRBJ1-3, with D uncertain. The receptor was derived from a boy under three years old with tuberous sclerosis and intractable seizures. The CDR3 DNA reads TGTGCCAGCCGAACTCACCCGGGGATCCTCTCTGGAAACACCATATATTTT. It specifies CASRTHPGILSGNTIYF.